These 32 T cell receptor beta chains originate from one sample sequenced in a study of T cells expressing NK-cell markers. TCRdb re-called the 5' RACE reads; every CDR3 protein appears as one record, without DNA. This sample's clone table lists around 280,000 distinct CDR3 sequences. Material: blood T cells: a sorted CD56 or NKG2C T cell subset, CD4+ or CD8+ T cells, or bulk PBMC T cells (not recorded which). The receptors shown here come from a man between 18 and 35 years old in good health.

The rearrangement joins TRBV5-1 to TRBJ2-1; TCRdb indicates TRBD1, and absent DNA this call remains unverified. There are 17 residues in the CDR3. Germline CDR1 is SGHRS and CDR2 is YFSETQ. CDR3 sequence reads: CASSPSQGAITYNEQFF.

The chain employs TRBV30 and TRBJ1-5. This CDR3 region has 13 residues. In germline, CDR1 is GTSNPN, CDR2 SVGIG (reference sequence). The CDR3 here is CAWSVNRNQPQHF.

The V call is TRBV29-1, the J call TRBJ2-1; TCRdb lists TRBD2, though no DNA is available to test this call. The length of the CDR3 is 15 residues. Germline-derived CDR1 and CDR2 are SQVTM and ANQGSEA. The CDR3 spells CSVAPTSGAGNEQFF.

The chain has TRBV29-1 and TRBJ1-1. The CDR3 extends over 13 amino acids. Germline assignment: CDR1 SQVTM and CDR2 ANQGSEA. The CDR3 is CSVEARGGREAFF.

The genes are TRBV6-2 or TRBV6-3 and TRBJ2-7; TCRdb's D call of TRBD2 is untestable without DNA. The germline CDR1 and CDR2 sequences are MNHEY and SVGEGT. This CDR3 spans 15 amino acids. CDR3 amino acids: CASSVSGSLTREQYF.

CDR3 in amino acids: CASSFKQGNTGELFF. The rearrangement links TRBV5-6 to TRBJ2-2; as DNA is missing, the TRBD1 call by TCRdb cannot be tested. The CDR3 has 15 amino acids. In germline, CDR1 is SGHDT, CDR2 YYEEEE.

The chain combines TRBV12-3 or TRBV12-4 with TRBJ2-4; TCRdb reports TRBD2, a call that lacks DNA to check it against. CDR3 size: 16 residues. CDR3: CASSLTGLAGADIQYF.

The CDR3 spells CSAREGSVSYEQYF. The chain carries TRBV20-1 and TRBJ2-7; TCRdb selects TRBD2, and the lack of DNA leaves this call unchecked. This CDR3 region has 14 residues. Germline CDR1 reads DFQATT; CDR2 reads SNEGSKA (reference sequence).

This rearrangement joins TRBV12-3 or TRBV12-4 to TRBJ1-5. CDR3 length equals 17 residues. Here the CDR3 reads CASSLGLSERGNQPQHF.

The gene calls are TRBV6-2 or TRBV6-3 and TRBJ2-1; the TCRdb D gene call, TRBD2, has no DNA to confirm it. Germline assignment: CDR1 MNHEY and CDR2 SVGEGT. CDR3 length equals 16 residues. CDR3 loop: CASTLPGTSAYNEQFF.

The chain is built from TRBV18 and TRBJ2-1; TCRdb's D gene call, TRBD2, goes unchecked for lack of DNA. This CDR3 has 15 amino acids. In germline, CDR1 is KGHSH, CDR2 LQKENI. The CDR3 spells CASRPSGGPYNEQFF.

The chain couples TRBV4-1 to TRBJ1-5; TCRdb outputs TRBD1, but without DNA this stays unchecked. CDR1 and CDR2 (germline): MGHRA, YSYEKL. CDR3 length: 18 amino acids. The CDR3 loop reads CASSQVVQGAASTQPQHF.

V usage is TRBV12-3 or TRBV12-4 and J usage is TRBJ2-5; absent DNA, TCRdb's TRBD1 call cannot be checked. The CDR3 sequence is 16 residues long. CDR3 amino acids: CASTPPGGQGQETQYF.

The CDR3: CASRPGTPLIGYTF. V gene TRBV5-6 combines with J gene TRBJ1-2; with no DNA, the TCRdb D assignment of TRBD1 cannot be verified. Germline CDR1 and CDR2: SGHDT and YYEEEE. The CDR3 covers 14 residues.

The V gene is TRBV9, the J gene TRBJ2-1; TCRdb lists TRBD2, though no DNA is available to test this call. The CDR3 extends over 15 amino acids. Germline values: CDR1 SGDLS, CDR2 YYNGEE. The CDR3 loop is CASSVVGSGRNEQFF.

The chain joins TRBV4-2 to TRBJ2-7; there is no DNA to check the TCRdb D call of TRBD2. Germline V gives CDR1 LGHNA, CDR2 YNFKEQ. This CDR3 region has 16 residues. CDR3 loop: CASSQEGTSGWYEQYF.

The V and J genes are TRBV29-1 and TRBJ2-1; TCRdb lists TRBD2, though no DNA is available to test this call. The CDR3 length is 15 residues. Per germline, CDR1 SQVTM and CDR2 ANQGSEA. The CDR3 loop is CSVSSGTSSYNEQFF.

This chain connects TRBV12-3 or TRBV12-4 to TRBJ1-2; with no DNA, the TCRdb D assignment of TRBD1 cannot be verified. CDR3 length: 13 residues. This CDR3 is CASSFSGSYGYTF.

J is TRBJ2-6 and V is TRBV12-3 or TRBV12-4. This CDR3 region has 13 residues. The chain's CDR3 is CAAAVIGANVLTF.

J is TRBJ2-1 and V is TRBV29-1; TCRdb outputs TRBD1, but without DNA this stays unchecked. The CDR3 covers 11 residues. Germline V lookup: CDR1 SQVTM, CDR2 ANQGSEA. The CDR3 sequence is CSALQAYEQFF.

The V call is TRBV7-2, the J call TRBJ1-1. Germline V gene lookup returns CDR1 SGHTA and CDR2 FQGNSA. This CDR3 has 13 residues. CDR3: CASSLSKLVGAFF.

This chain joins TRBV4-2 and TRBJ2-1; TCRdb reports TRBD2, a call that lacks DNA to check it against. CDR3 length equals 19 residues. The germline CDR1 and CDR2 sequences are LGHNA and YNFKEQ. The CDR3 region is CASSQVDRVRLVPYNEQFF.

The gene calls are TRBV12-3 or TRBV12-4 and TRBJ2-7; checking the TCRdb D call of TRBD1 is not possible without DNA. There are 15 residues in the CDR3. CDR3 amino acids: CASSEDRINTYEQYF.

The J gene is TRBJ2-3, the V gene TRBV20-1. The CDR3 runs to 12 residues. Germline V gene lookup returns CDR1 DFQATT and CDR2 SNEGSKA (reference sequence). The CDR3 is CSAREGPASQYF.

This chain links TRBV15 with TRBJ2-3; TCRdb's D call of TRBD1 is untestable without DNA. Germline V gene data show CDR1 as LNHNV and CDR2 as YYDKDF (reference sequence). The CDR3 totals 15 residues. The CDR3 sequence is CATSRGPGEADTQYF.

The chain is built from TRBV9 and TRBJ1-1; TCRdb selects TRBD1, and the lack of DNA leaves this call unchecked. This CDR3 contains 16 residues. Per the germline V gene, CDR1 is SGDLS and CDR2 is YYNGEE. This CDR3 is CASSGTAGTGTTEAFF. Based on the CDR3 plus reference TRBV9 and TRBJ1-1, the full variable domain is DSGVTQTPKHLITATGQRVTLRCSPRSGDLSVYWYQQSLDQGLQFLIQYYNGEERAKGNILERFSAQQFPDLHSELNLSSLELGDSALYFCASSGTAGTGTTEAFFGQGTRLTVV.

V and J are TRBV7-8 and TRBJ2-1; TCRdb picks TRBD2, but there is no DNA to check that call. Germline CDR1 reads SGHVS; CDR2 reads FQNEAQ. The CDR3 runs to 14 residues. The CDR3 sequence is CASSLEVAGSEQFF.

The chain recombines TRBV19 with TRBJ1-2; TCRdb names TRBD1, which stays unverified in the absence of DNA. CDR3 size: 15 residues. Germline lookup yields CDR1 LNHDA and CDR2 SQIVND (reference sequence). CDR3 region: CASSTSGTGNYGYTF.

This chain connects TRBV15 to TRBJ2-7; absent DNA, TCRdb's TRBD1 call cannot be checked. The germline CDR1 and CDR2 sequences are LNHNV and YYDKDF (reference sequence). There are 17 residues in the CDR3. CDR3 in amino acids: CATSTRGPGASVYEQYF.

The rearrangement links TRBV29-1 to TRBJ2-5; TCRdb proposes TRBD1, but this gene call is untestable without DNA. The CDR3 contains 13 residues. Germline V gene data show CDR1 as SQVTM and CDR2 as ANQGSEA. The CDR3 region is CSGGGRILETQYF.

The J gene is TRBJ1-4, the V gene TRBV24-1; TCRdb names TRBD1, which stays unverified in the absence of DNA. CDR3 length: 15 residues. Germline assignment: CDR1 KGHDR and CDR2 SFDVKD. The CDR3 protein is CATSDSGQGDEKLFF.

V gene TRBV13 combines with J gene TRBJ2-1; lacking DNA, the TRBD1 call made by TCRdb goes unchecked. From germline, CDR1 is PRHDT and CDR2 FYEKMQ (reference sequence). This CDR3 is built from 18 residues. The CDR3 here is CASSHTTGLSLGDNEQFF.